The present entry profiles one T cell receptor (beta chain) with its context. These data come from a study of blood T cell repertoires in COVID-19. The assay was immunoSEQ multiplex PCR, and TCRdb's table has in-frame clones only and misses some. The sample lists over 35,000 clones; roughly 85% were seen once. The CDR3 is made up of 13 amino acids. Trimming took 6 bases from V and 6 from J; bases not matched to a gene: 4. Germline assignment: CDR1 MNHEY and CDR2 SVGAGI. The V and J genes are TRBV6-5 and TRBJ1-1, with 10 bases aligning to TRBD1. The source material was peripheral blood. This clonotype was sampled from a human donor in a cohort sampled during active COVID-19. The CDR3 region has the DNA TGTGCCAGCAGCCCCGGACAGGGGGCTGAAGCTTTCTTT. As protein: CASSPGQGAEAFF.